The source of this TCR beta chain is a study of T cells after yellow fever vaccination. This clonotype has ten or more counts. The antigen remains unidentified. Study-level results: Clones from primary vaccination mostly reappeared after the booster (approximately 95% CD4, 88% CD8). CD4 and CD8 compartments shared a small share of clonotypes.

TCRdb analysed the 5' RACE reads with MiXCR anew, one entry per CDR3 protein. The sample has some 600,000 distinct CDR3 sequences, less than 20% seen once. The sequence was obtained from a man aged 18 to 30 who received the YFV17D yellow fever vaccine. Sample: PBMCs, taken 5 to 6 days after the first yellow fever vaccination.

This CDR3 is CASSLDRGHGYTF. CDR3 coding DNA: TGTGCCAGCAGTTTGGACAGGGGGCATGGCTACACCTTC. The V gene is TRBV12-3 or TRBV12-4, the J gene TRBJ1-2; TRBD1 matches at 11 bases. With V trimmed by 3 bases and J by 6 bases, 0 bases remained unmatched. The length of the CDR3 is 13 residues.